Sequencing of this T cell receptor (beta chain) was carried out in a study of CD4+ T cells in melanoma. This clone was recorded a few times. Its cognate antigen is unknown. The repertoire was sequenced with immunoSEQ multiplex PCR; TCRdb's copy has only in-frame clones and lacks some. In the table there are approximately 9,600 clones, around three quarters of which are singletons. General study findings and limits: A reported correlation linked neoantigen-specific CD4+ T cells to CD8+, macrophage and B cell function. Reportedly, melanoma neoantigen-specific CD4+ T cells showed varied differentiation states.

CDR1 LNHNV and CDR2 YYDKDF come from the germline V gene (reference sequence). The CDR3 extends over 15 amino acids. V dropped 1 base and J dropped 7; count of bases not matched to a gene: 4. This chain links TRBV15 with TRBJ2-2; 9 bases match TRBD1. This sequence was found in a human donor with melanoma. The sample was cells from a culture (not recorded whether cultured in vitro). This CDR3 reads CATSRAQGAGGELFF. Written as DNA, the CDR3 is TGTGCCACCAGCAGAGCACAGGGGGCCGGCGGGGAGCTGTTTTTT.